A selection of T cell receptor beta chains follows, all from one sample in a study of T cell clones after liver transplantation. Assay used: immunoSEQ multiplex PCR; TCRdb lists only in-frame clones, some missing. The table lists roughly 540 clones, roughly 53% of them singletons. These receptors' targets are unknown. Sequenced sample: CD8+ T cells from cultured PBMCs. The source is a human patient who received a liver transplant. Some T cells may be the graft donor's. Each CDR3 is given with its conserved first and last residue. The order of the fields is V gene, CDR3 protein.

>TRBV6-4
CASSDGQGADTQYF
>TRBV7-6
CASSRSSYNEQFF
>TRBV5-1
CASSLARTGEEQTQYF
>TRBV18
CASSPEQDSTGELFF
>TRBV5-8
CASSPSLESGRQSEQFF
>TRBV6-5
CASTPRDGRFYGYTF
>TRBV29-1
CSGEGSNKYEQYF
>TRBV4-1
CASSRRGAGALDEQFF
>TRBV7-9
CASSLARDYGYTF
>TRBV11-3
CASSLRDRYKETQYF
>TRBV6-6
CASSYPQGVNTEAFF
>TRBV6-5
CASSLGQDTEAFF
>TRBV29-1
CSVEDSNKYEQYF
>TRBV4-1
CASSPGLFFGEQFF
>TRBV4-3
CASSQGTTGGFSDTQYF
>TRBV9
CASSAQGYNYGYTF
>TRBV4-1
CASSQDRGSSYEQYF
>TRBV6-8
CASSYGTSGNEQFF
>TRBV6-9
CASSYRGYGNTIYF
>TRBV4-1
CASSHAGTSGIRTDTQYF
>TRBV4-3
CASSQDDSYGYTF
>TRBV27
CASSPSKRGETQYF
>TRBV4-3
CASSNRWGEQYF
>TRBV4-1
CASSPVTSTYEQYF
>TRBV5-6
CASSSGIKNIQYF
>TRBV6-6
CASSSFDRGRYEQYF
>TRBV6-5
CASSGYRDRVYEQYF
>TRBV15
CATSRDRRLNYGYTF
>TRBV29-1
CSATSSSYEQYF
>TRBV7-9
CASSLSGGELFF
>TRBV5-5
CASSQDVGQFQPQHF
>TRBV27
CASSPNGDTQYF
>TRBV6-8
CASSYSGRGEQYF
>TRBV7-6
CASSLEPQDEQYF
>TRBV14
CASSSEMNTEAFF
>TRBV5-6
CASSLAGGSTPRRYGYTF
>TRBV7-3
CASSPTESGNTIYF
>TRBV4-3
CASSQGGGTGKYEQYF
>TRBV5-4
CASSQDVGQFQPQHF
>TRBV27
CASTPGSLNGFPYEQYF
>TRBV7-6
CASSRSSYNEQFF
>TRBV9
CASSVEQAGTEAFF
>TRBV9
CASSEGLARDTQYF
>TRBV4-1
CASSQDDSYGYTF
>TRBV5-6
CASTSDRDSYNSPLHF
>TRBV5-2
CASSQDDSYGYTF
>TRBV5-1
CASSLPGGTEAFF
>TRBV6-5
CASSGGGRAKGEQYF
>TRBV7-6
CASSRDPAGFKLFF
>TRBV7-9
CASSLVGASGGGGQYF
>TRBV11-2
CASSLEYGGTNEKLFF
>TRBV19
CASSASRLHQQFF
>TRBV4-2
CASSQEASGADEQYF
>TRBV6-9
CASSLGQDTEAFF
>TRBV7-2
CASSLTGAERGSPLHF
>TRBV4-3
CASSQKGQGGTEAFF